This T cell receptor beta chain was profiled in a study of blood T cell repertoires in COVID-19. Study information: Specimens from acute and convalescent COVID-19 originated in the United States, Italy and Spain. The analysed material was cDNA or gDNA that came from T cells, B-cell-depleted T cells, or PBMCs.

In the study's own analysis: Amplified reference gene primers provided the basis for estimating nucleated cell counts. TCRdb's table, derived via immunoSEQ multiplex PCR, lists solely in-frame clones and lacks some. Clone size and the V and J calls come from that table; the DNA yielded D and trimming. Counted here are 200,000 to 300,000 clones, roughly 86% occurring once; the ten biggest clones make up under 0.95%. The V end was cut by 3 bases, the J end by 3 bases, with 11 bases between. This CDR3 spans 14 amino acids. Germline V gene sequence: CDR1 KGHSH, CDR2 LQKENI. This sequence originates from a woman in her twenties or thirties with acute or convalescent COVID-19. The rearrangement uses TRBV18 and TRBJ1-1; D remains ambiguous. Sequencing used peripheral blood. The CDR3 DNA reads TGTGCCAGCTCACCTAATTTGGGAGACACTGAAGCTTTCTTT. This sequence encodes CASSPNLGDTEAFF.